Below, 15 T cell receptor beta chains from the same sample are listed, as sequenced in a study of cytomegalovirus exposure and HLA in healthy donors. Profiled with immunoSEQ multiplex PCR; TCRdb holds only in-frame clones, not every one. The table includes fewer than 200,000 clones, approximately 89% detected once. The specimen was PBMCs. The receptors stem from a woman between 18 and 29 years old in good health and CMV-seropositive.

The chain joins TRBV7-9 to TRBJ1-4; no definite D call. Deletions cut 5 bases from V and 5 bases from J, with 12 bases between. Germline V gene sequence: CDR1 SEHNR, CDR2 FQNEAQ (reference sequence). The CDR3 runs 14 residues. The CDR3, as DNA: TGTGCCAGCAGCCGCGGGGAGGAGAATGAAAAACTGTTTTTT. Translated, it gives CASSRGEENEKLFF. The complete variable domain, with remaining parts taken from reference TRBV7-9 and TRBJ1-4, reads DTGVSQNPRHKITKRGQNVTFRCDPISEHNRLYWYRQTLGQGPEFLTYFQNEAQLEKSRLLSDRFSAERPKGSFSTLEIQRTEQGDSAMYLCASSRGEENEKLFFGSGTQLSVL.

This clone was detected only once. The V and J genes are TRBV15 and TRBJ2-7, with 8 bases fitting TRBD2. The CDR3 is 14 residues long. Germline V lookup: CDR1 LNHNV, CDR2 YYDKDF (reference sequence). The J segment lost 8 bases and the V segment lost 4 bases, leaving 10 bases of the junction unmatched. The CDR3 reads CATSTHTEREKQYF. The CDR3 nucleotides are TGTGCCACCAGCACTCATACCGAGCGGGAGAAGCAGTACTTC.

The CDR3 bases are TGTGCCACCAGCAGAGAGGCGGGACAGTCTTACAATGAGCAGTTCTTC. Amino acid sequence: CATSREAGQSYNEQFF. This chain uses TRBV15 with TRBJ2-1, with TRBD1 as a possible D gene (7 bases). The V gene lost 0 bases and the J gene lost 4 bases, with 13 bases spanning the gap. This CDR3 has 16 amino acids. Germline loops: CDR1 LNHNV, CDR2 YYDKDF (reference sequence).

The V call is TRBV11-2, the J call TRBJ1-1, with D possibly matching TRBD1 (5 bases). The CDR3 length is 13 residues. In germline, CDR1 is SGHAT, CDR2 FQNNGV. V lost 2 bases and J lost 2, with 6 bases in between. The CDR3 coding sequence is TGTGCCAGCAGCTTACAGGGCAACACTGAAGCTTTCTTT. Protein: CASSLQGNTEAFF. The whole variable domain, filled in from reference TRBV11-2 and TRBJ1-1, reads EAGVAQSPRYKIIEKRQSVAFWCNPISGHATLYWYQQILGQGPKLLIQFQNNGVVDDSQLPKDRFSAERLKGVDSTLKIQPAKLEDSAVYLCASSLQGNTEAFFGQGTRLTVV.

V gene TRBV18 combines with J gene TRBJ2-5, with 8 bases that match TRBD1. Germline loops: CDR1 KGHSH, CDR2 LQKENI. The CDR3 has 15 amino acids. V lost 0 bases and J lost 2; bases outside the gene matches: 2. CDR3 in amino acids: CASSPPTGGQETQYF. For the CDR3, the DNA is TGTGCCAGCTCACCACCAACAGGGGGGCAAGAGACCCAGTACTTC.

The gene calls are TRBV19 and TRBJ1-2; D is ambiguous. From germline, CDR1 is LNHDA and CDR2 SQIVND (reference sequence). This CDR3 spans 14 amino acids. The V end lost 7 bases, the J end lost 4 bases, and 16 bases lay between the germline ends. In DNA form, the CDR3 reads TGTGCCAGTACTGAGGCGCTCCATCTCTATGGCTACACCTTC. This codes for CASTEALHLYGYTF.

V is TRBV28 and J is TRBJ2-1, with TRBD2 matching over 15 bases. The J segment lost 15 bases and the V segment lost 5 bases, leaving 8 bases of the junction unmatched. CDR1 MDHEN and CDR2 SYDVKM come from the germline V gene. CDR3 size: 14 residues. The CDR3 bases are TGTGCCAGCAGTCTCGGACTAGCGGGAGGGCCGGGGTTCTTC. This codes for CASSLGLAGGPGFF.

This chain connects TRBV4-3 to TRBJ1-2; D call uncertain. Trimming removed 2 bases from V and 1 base from J, with 8 bases in between. The CDR3 has 14 residues. CDR1 is LGHNA and CDR2 is YSLEER in the germline V gene. The CDR3 region is CASSQLTGNYGYTF. The CDR3 DNA reads as TGCGCCAGCAGCCAACTGACGGGTAACTATGGCTACACCTTC.

The rearrangement joins TRBV13 to TRBJ2-3; D might be TRBD2 (6 bases). The CDR3 runs 14 residues. Looked up from germline, CDR1 is PRHDT and CDR2 is FYEKMQ (reference sequence). Trimming cost V 6 bases and J 6 bases, with 16 bases left between them. CDR3 protein: CASRWGRMSDTQYF. The CDR3 region has the DNA TGTGCCAGCAGGTGGGGGAGGATGTCGGATACGCAGTATTTT. The full variable domain, with the rest looked up from reference TRBV13 and TRBJ2-3, is AAGVIQSPRHLIKEKRETATLKCYPIPRHDTVYWYQQGPGQDPQFLISFYEKMQSDKGSIPDRFSAQQFSDYHSELNMSSLELGDSALYFCASRWGRMSDTQYFGPGTRLTVL.

The V call is TRBV5-1, the J call TRBJ1-2, with D unclear. Germline V gene data show CDR1 as SGHRS and CDR2 as YFSETQ. The length of the CDR3 is 14 residues. V lost 3 bases to trimming and J lost 2 bases, with 11 bases between them. CDR3 in DNA: TGCGCCAGCAGCTCCGCAGGTCCCAACTATGGCTACACCTTC. The encoded protein is CASSSAGPNYGYTF.

The CDR3 nucleotides are TGTGCCAGCAGCTTAGGGGGCCTTAACACTGAAGCTTTCTTT. This gives the protein CASSLGGLNTEAFF. The chain links TRBV7-9 to TRBJ1-1; perhaps TRBD1 as D (5 bases). Germline V gene data show CDR1 as SEHNR and CDR2 as FQNEAQ (reference sequence). Trimming stripped 1 base from V and 2 bases from J, with 8 bases between. The CDR3 runs to 14 residues. Variable domain in full (rest from reference TRBV7-9 and TRBJ1-1): DTGVSQNPRHKITKRGQNVTFRCDPISEHNRLYWYRQTLGQGPEFLTYFQNEAQLEKSRLLSDRFSAERPKGSFSTLEIQRTEQGDSAMYLCASSLGGLNTEAFFGQGTRLTVV.

The rearrangement links TRBV11-2 to TRBJ1-1; 7 nucleotides line up with TRBD1. V shed 8 bases, J shed 10 bases, and the junction held 13 bases outside the gene matches. Germline loops: CDR1 SGHAT, CDR2 FQNNGV. The CDR3 consists of 13 residues. The CDR3 is CASLRRGRGGAFF. The CDR3 DNA reads as TGTGCCAGCCTGAGGAGGGGGCGGGGGGGAGCTTTCTTT.

The chain joins TRBV7-3 to TRBJ2-7, with D maybe TRBD1 (6 bases). Per the germline V gene, CDR1 is SGHTA and CDR2 is FQGTGA. The CDR3 has 14 residues. V was pared by 4 bases and J by 3 bases, with 13 bases between. CDR3 DNA: TGTGCCAGCAGCTCTACCCGGGACAACTACGAGCAGTACTTC. Translated: CASSSTRDNYEQYF.

The CDR3 reads CASSLPGLDYGYTF. The DNA for the CDR3 is TGTGCCAGCAGTTTACCAGGGTTGGACTATGGCTACACCTTC. The chain uses TRBV28 and TRBJ1-2; possibly TRBD1 for D (5 bases). Trimming shortened V by 2 bases and J by 3 bases, and 10 bases separated the two germline ends. The CDR3 runs to 14 residues. The germline V gene has CDR1 MDHEN and CDR2 SYDVKM.

This sequence joins TRBV6-1 and TRBJ1-1; tentatively, D is TRBD1 (5 bases). Trimming took 5 bases from V and 1 from J, leaving 8 bases between them. Germline loops: CDR1 MNHNS, CDR2 SASEGT. The CDR3 has 13 amino acids. CDR3 sequence reads: CASSIGQNTEAFF. The CDR3 DNA sequence: TGTGCCAGCAGTATAGGACAGAACACTGAAGCTTTCTTT.